Listed below are T cell receptor beta chains from one sample, sequenced in a study of cytomegalovirus exposure and HLA in healthy donors. Some clones are missing from TCRdb's copy, which holds only in-frame ones; the method was immunoSEQ multiplex PCR. The profile shows over 200,000 clones, 80% to 90% of them singletons. Sample: PBMCs. The source of these receptors is a woman aged 18-29 years in good health and CMV-seropositive. Each CDR3 is given with its conserved first and last residue. The D gene is left open where the match is weak. Clone size appears in some rows only: once, few, many, or a class for an expanded clone.

J gene,V gene,D gene,clone size,CDR3 protein,CDR3 DNA
TRBJ1-1,TRBV7-2,.,.,CASSPTRSFEAFF,TGTGCCAGCAGCCCTACGAGGAGTTTTGAAGCTTTCTTT
TRBJ1-5,TRBV19,.,.,CASSILGVNQPQHF,TGTGCCAGTAGTATACTGGGAGTGAATCAGCCCCAGCATTTT
TRBJ1-4,TRBV5-1,TRBD1,.,CASSSLPGQGNEKLFF,TGCGCCAGCAGCTCCTTACCGGGACAGGGGAATGAAAAACTGTTTTTT
TRBJ2-6,TRBV6-1,TRBD1,.,CASRGGAGANVLTF,TGTGCCAGTAGAGGGGGCGCTGGGGCCAACGTCCTGACTTTC
TRBJ2-7,TRBV29-1,.,.,CSVVNPGAAGREQYF,TGCAGCGTTGTCAATCCAGGGGCAGCCGGACGCGAGCAGTACTTC
TRBJ1-1,TRBV19,TRBD1,.,CASSIWGQGVRNTEAFF,TGTGCCAGTAGTATCTGGGGACAGGGGGTAAGGAACACTGAAGCTTTCTTT
TRBJ2-5,TRBV5-1,TRBD1,.,CASSVTGEQETQYF,TGCGCCAGCAGCGTGACAGGGGAGCAAGAGACCCAGTACTTC
TRBJ2-1,TRBV19,TRBD1,.,CASGRDSGAISYNEQFF,TGTGCCAGCGGCCGGGACAGTGGGGCGATCTCCTACAATGAGCAGTTCTTC
TRBJ1-3,TRBV30,.,few,CAWRQSNTIYF,TGTGCCTGGAGGCAGTCGAACACCATATATTTT
TRBJ2-7,TRBV6-6,.,.,CASRRRGPYEQYF,TGTGCCAGCAGAAGACGGGGTCCCTACGAGCAGTACTTC
TRBJ2-1,TRBV30,.,.,CAWSVRLSSYNEQFF,TGTGCCTGGAGTGTACGACTGAGCTCCTACAATGAGCAGTTCTTC
TRBJ2-7,TRBV27,TRBD2,.,CASSLTGLAGYEQYF,TGTGCCAGCAGCCTAACGGGACTAGCGGGGTACGAGCAGTACTTC
TRBJ1-2,TRBV18,.,.,CASSPNRSPLLGGYTF,TGTGCCAGCTCACCGAATCGATCACCCCTACTCGGGGGCTACACCTTC
TRBJ1-1,TRBV5-1,.,.,CASSLARGGEAFF,TGCGCCAGCAGCTTGGCCCGGGGAGGTGAAGCTTTCTTT
TRBJ2-1,TRBV27,TRBD1,.,CASEGAHEQFF,TGTGCCAGCGAGGGGGCCCATGAGCAGTTCTTC
TRBJ2-6,TRBV4-1,TRBD1,.,CASSQDPGTGKSGANVLTF,TGCGCCAGCAGCCAAGATCCCGGGACAGGGAAATCTGGGGCCAACGTCCTGACTTTC
TRBJ2-7,TRBV7-9,TRBD2,few,CASTPTSALYEQYF,TGTGCCAGCACCCCGACTAGCGCCCTTTACGAGCAGTACTTC
TRBJ2-5,TRBV9,TRBD2,few,CASSPRSGGETQYF,TGTGCCAGCAGCCCCAGATCGGGGGGGGAGACCCAGTACTTC
TRBJ2-2,TRBV4-2,TRBD2,.,CASSRGTSGVASGELFF,TGTGCCAGCAGCCGCGGGACTAGCGGGGTTGCTTCCGGGGAGCTGTTTTTT
TRBJ2-3,TRBV28,TRBD2,.,CASSLLAGGTDTQYF,TGTGCCAGCAGTCTTCTAGCGGGAGGGACAGATACGCAGTATTTT
TRBJ2-1,TRBV25-1,TRBD2,.,CASSELGSSGRTYNEQFF,TGTGCCAGCAGTGAATTGGGATCTAGCGGGAGGACTTACAATGAGCAGTTCTTC
TRBJ1-2,TRBV7-6,.,.,CASSLRQRMSYTF,TGTGCCAGCAGCCTCAGACAGCGCATGAGCTACACCTTC
TRBJ2-7,TRBV7-9,.,.,CASSSRNSFHEQYF,TGTGCCAGCAGCAGCAGGAATTCTTTTCACGAGCAGTACTTC
TRBJ1-5,TRBV5-1,TRBD1,.,CASSWTGGNQPQHF,TGCGCCAGCAGCTGGACAGGGGGCAATCAGCCCCAGCATTTT
TRBJ2-2,TRBV27,.,.,CASSLVSNTGELFF,TGTGCCAGCAGTTTGGTCAGTAACACCGGGGAGCTGTTTTTT
TRBJ2-2,TRBV27,TRBD2,.,CASSFREGLAGELFF,TGTGCCAGCAGTTTCAGGGAGGGGTTAGCCGGGGAGCTGTTTTTT
TRBJ1-5,TRBV19,TRBD1,.,CASSGTGGGQPQHF,TGTGCCAGTAGTGGGACAGGGGGCGGACAGCCCCAGCATTTT
TRBJ2-3,TRBV9,TRBD2,.,CASSVAISGRGDTQYF,TGTGCCAGCAGCGTAGCTATTAGCGGGAGAGGAGATACGCAGTATTTT
TRBJ2-3,TRBV2,TRBD1,once,CASSEGQLGDTQYF,TGTGCCAGCAGTGAGGGACAGCTAGGAGATACGCAGTATTTT
TRBJ1-4,TRBV18,.,once,CASSPFREANEKLFF,TGTGCCAGCTCACCCTTCAGGGAGGCTAATGAAAAACTGTTTTTT
TRBJ2-7,TRBV6-5,TRBD2,once,CASSSPGLAGSYEQYF,TGTGCCAGCAGTTCCCCGGGACTAGCGGGATCCTACGAGCAGTACTTC
TRBJ1-1,TRBV28,.,.,CASSFREGEAFF,TGTGCCAGCAGTTTCCGGGAGGGGGAAGCTTTCTTT
TRBJ1-4,TRBV28,TRBD1,.,CASSPSDRFALFF,TGTGCCAGCAGTCCGTCGGACAGGTTTGCTCTGTTTTTT
TRBJ2-1,TRBV19,TRBD1,.,CASSLRDRGYNEQFF,TGTGCCAGTAGTCTCCGGGACAGGGGGTATAATGAGCAGTTCTTC
TRBJ1-1,TRBV27,.,.,CASSLSAGTEAFF,TGTGCCAGCAGTTTATCCGCGGGGACTGAAGCTTTCTTT
TRBJ2-1,TRBV11-2,TRBD2,.,CASSLGAGDSYNEQFF,TGTGCCAGCAGCTTAGGGGCGGGAGACTCCTACAATGAGCAGTTCTTC
TRBJ2-2,TRBV28,.,.,CASSLDRSGELFF,TGTGCCAGCAGTCTTGACAGGTCCGGGGAGCTGTTTTTT
TRBJ2-3,TRBV7-3,TRBD1,.,CASSLIKRQGIDTQYF,TGTGCCAGCAGCTTAATAAAACGACAGGGGATAGATACGCAGTATTTT
TRBJ2-5,TRBV27,.,.,CASSPRGGTGPQETQYF,TGTGCCAGCAGTCCCCGGGGCGGGACTGGCCCCCAAGAGACCCAGTACTTC
TRBJ2-1,TRBV4-1,TRBD2,.,CASSQETGTSDEQFF,TGCGCCAGCAGCCAAGAGACCGGGACTAGCGATGAGCAGTTCTTC
TRBJ2-7,TRBV6-1,.,.,CASLNRGGYEQYF,TGTGCCAGCTTGAATAGGGGAGGCTACGAGCAGTACTTC
TRBJ1-1,TRBV18,TRBD1,.,CASSPRTGGTEAFF,TGTGCCAGCTCACCCCGAACAGGGGGCACTGAAGCTTTCTTT
TRBJ2-7,TRBV6-1,.,.,CASSDGALTYEQYF,TGTGCCAGCAGTGATGGGGCGCTAACCTACGAGCAGTACTTC
TRBJ2-4,TRBV18,.,.,CASSFGGGDIQYF,TGTGCCAGCTCCTTTGGGGGGGGCGACATTCAGTACTTC
TRBJ2-1,TRBV5-1,TRBD2,.,CASSLGLAGEIYNEQFF,TGCGCCAGCAGCTTGGGGCTAGCGGGGGAGATTTACAATGAGCAGTTCTTC
TRBJ2-7,TRBV7-9,.,.,CASSLSQTGEQYF,TGTGCCAGCAGCTTATCACAGACCGGCGAGCAGTACTTC